These T cell receptor beta chains were read from a single sample in a study of CD8 T cells in ankylosing spondylitis. TCRdb reanalysed the 5' RACE reads using MiXCR and keeps one entry per CDR3 protein. The table has 200,000 or so distinct CDR3 sequences, over 10% seen once. Source material: blood, either unsorted or a sorted T cell fraction (not recorded which). All receptors come from a female donor with ankylosing spondylitis or in good health (not recorded which). Each CDR3 is given with its conserved first and last residue. Each record gives: D gene, clone size, V gene, J gene, CDR3 protein, CDR3 DNA. A D gene is named only where the DNA matches it firmly. Rows may omit the clone size; those that give it use once, few, many or a size class.

.	many	TRBV9	TRBJ1-1	CASSVVAGGNTEAFF	TGTGCCAGCAGCGTAGTGGCAGGAGGGAACACTGAAGCTTTCTTT
.	.	TRBV20-1	TRBJ2-7	CSAPLPLSTYEQYF	TGCAGTGCTCCCCTACCATTATCAACTTACGAGCAGTACTTC
.	many	TRBV18	TRBJ1-1	CASSPTNTEAFF	TGTGCCAGCTCACCAACCAACACTGAAGCTTTCTTT
.	many	TRBV18	TRBJ2-5	CASSPASAYQETQYF	TGTGCCAGCTCACCCGCTAGCGCCTACCAAGAGACCCAGTACTTC
TRBD2	many	TRBV9	TRBJ2-7	CASSGRLATEQYF	TGTGCCAGCAGCGGGAGACTAGCTACCGAGCAGTACTTC
TRBD2	.	TRBV7-2	TRBJ2-5	CASSLKAGIRETQYF	TGTGCCAGCAGCTTAAAAGCGGGGATTCGAGAGACCCAGTACTTC
.	.	TRBV12-3/TRBV12-4	TRBJ1-2	CASIRGLGSYTF	TGTGCCAGCATCCGGGGCCTTGGAAGCTACACCTTC
.	many	TRBV28	TRBJ1-1	CASTRVGWGNTEAFF	TGTGCCAGCACCCGAGTCGGTTGGGGGAACACTGAAGCTTTCTTT
TRBD2	.	TRBV20-1	TRBJ2-5	CSASAGGPETQYF	TGCAGTGCTAGTGCGGGAGGGCCGGAGACCCAGTACTTC
.	many	TRBV9	TRBJ2-1	CASSAVLGVQFF	TGTGCCAGCAGCGCGGTCTTGGGGGTGCAGTTCTTC
.	few	TRBV20-1	TRBJ2-5	CSAGEETQYF	TGCAGTGCGGGGGAAGAGACCCAGTACTTC
TRBD1	many	TRBV5-1	TRBJ2-3	CASSEGQGYTDTQYF	TGCGCCAGCAGCGAGGGACAGGGATACACAGATACGCAGTATTTT
.	.	TRBV6-1	TRBJ1-6	CASEWGGDNSPLHF	TGTGCCAGCGAGTGGGGGGGAGACAATTCACCCCTCCACTTT
TRBD2	.	TRBV7-2	TRBJ2-1	CASSRFLAGTSNEQFF	TGTGCCAGCAGCCGTTTCCTTGCCGGGACTAGCAATGAGCAGTTCTTC
.	many	TRBV5-1	TRBJ1-1	CASSLVAGAGTEAFF	TGCGCCAGCAGCTTGGTCGCAGGGGCGGGCACTGAAGCTTTCTTT
TRBD1	many	TRBV20-1	TRBJ2-1	CSASGQGDAGEQFF	TGCAGTGCTAGTGGACAGGGAGACGCCGGTGAGCAGTTCTTC
.	few	TRBV7-2	TRBJ2-7	CASSLATDRIYEQYF	TGTGCCAGCAGCTTAGCGACTGATAGGATCTACGAGCAGTACTTC